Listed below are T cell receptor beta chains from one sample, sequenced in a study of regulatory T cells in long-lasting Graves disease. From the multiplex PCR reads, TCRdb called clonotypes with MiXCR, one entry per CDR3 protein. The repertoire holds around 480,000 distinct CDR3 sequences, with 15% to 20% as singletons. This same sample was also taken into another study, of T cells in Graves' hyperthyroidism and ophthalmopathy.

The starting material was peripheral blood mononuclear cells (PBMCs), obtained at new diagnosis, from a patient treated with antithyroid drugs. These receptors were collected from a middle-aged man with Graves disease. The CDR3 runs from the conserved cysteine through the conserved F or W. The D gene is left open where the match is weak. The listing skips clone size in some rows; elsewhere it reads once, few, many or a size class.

cdr3_nt: TGTGCCAGCAGTTTGCGGGGAGCGAAGTCCTACAATGAGCAGTTCTTC
cdr3_aa: CASSLRGAKSYNEQFF
v_call: TRBV12-3/TRBV12-4
d_call: .
j_call: TRBJ2-1
clone_size: few

cdr3_nt: TGTGCCAGTACGTCCGAGTATTCAGAGCAGTACTTC
cdr3_aa: CASTSEYSEQYF
v_call: TRBV7-9
d_call: .
j_call: TRBJ2-7
clone_size: few

cdr3_nt: TGTGCCAGCAGTAAGTTGAACACTGAAGCTTTCTTT
cdr3_aa: CASSKLNTEAFF
v_call: TRBV27
d_call: .
j_call: TRBJ1-1
clone_size: many

cdr3_nt: TGCAGTGCTAGGAGTCTTCTAGCGGGAACCACAGATACGCAGTATTTT
cdr3_aa: CSARSLLAGTTDTQYF
v_call: TRBV20-1
d_call: TRBD2
j_call: TRBJ2-3
clone_size: many

cdr3_nt: TGTGCCACCAGTGATATGACAGGGGGCGACTATGGCTACACCTTC
cdr3_aa: CATSDMTGGDYGYTF
v_call: TRBV24-1
d_call: TRBD1
j_call: TRBJ1-2
clone_size: few

cdr3_nt: TGTGCCAGCAGTTTCAGGGCAGAAGAGACCCAGTACTTC
cdr3_aa: CASSFRAEETQYF
v_call: TRBV12-3/TRBV12-4
d_call: .
j_call: TRBJ2-5
clone_size: few

cdr3_nt: TGCAGCGTTGGAGGTCTAGCGGGATACAATGAGCAGTTCTTC
cdr3_aa: CSVGGLAGYNEQFF
v_call: TRBV29-1
d_call: TRBD2
j_call: TRBJ2-1
clone_size: many

cdr3_nt: TGTGCCAGCAGCCCGAGACTAGCGGAATACAATGAGCAGTTCTTC
cdr3_aa: CASSPRLAEYNEQFF
v_call: TRBV11-2
d_call: TRBD2
j_call: TRBJ2-1
clone_size: many

cdr3_nt: TGCAGTGCTAGGGGGTCACAATACTCCTACGAGCAGTACTTC
cdr3_aa: CSARGSQYSYEQYF
v_call: TRBV20-1
d_call: .
j_call: TRBJ2-7
clone_size: many

cdr3_nt: TGCAGCGTTTCTTGGGGACAGGGAAAGGGAAGCTACGAGCAGTACTTC
cdr3_aa: CSVSWGQGKGSYEQYF
v_call: TRBV29-1
d_call: TRBD1
j_call: TRBJ2-7
clone_size: .

cdr3_nt: TGTGCCAGCAGTTCATCTCTAGCAGATACGCAGTATTTT
cdr3_aa: CASSSSLADTQYF
v_call: TRBV6-2/TRBV6-3
d_call: .
j_call: TRBJ2-3
clone_size: many

cdr3_nt: TGTGCCAGCAGTGTGCTTAGGGTTGATCAGCCCCAGCATTTT
cdr3_aa: CASSVLRVDQPQHF
v_call: TRBV2
d_call: .
j_call: TRBJ1-5
clone_size: many

cdr3_nt: TGCGCCAGCAGCTTCGGGGTAGCACCTAATTCACCCCTCCACTTT
cdr3_aa: CASSFGVAPNSPLHF
v_call: TRBV5-1
d_call: .
j_call: TRBJ1-6
clone_size: many

cdr3_nt: TGCAGTGCTAGTGCGTATACGCAGTATTTT
cdr3_aa: CSASAYTQYF
v_call: TRBV20-1
d_call: .
j_call: TRBJ2-3
clone_size: many

cdr3_nt: TGTGCCTGGAGTGTACAAAGGCTAAGCACAGATACGCAGTATTTT
cdr3_aa: CAWSVQRLSTDTQYF
v_call: TRBV30
d_call: .
j_call: TRBJ2-3
clone_size: .

cdr3_nt: TGCAGTGCTAGCCGGGGTAGCGGGAGGTTCGGGGAGCAGTACTTC
cdr3_aa: CSASRGSGRFGEQYF
v_call: TRBV20-1
d_call: TRBD2
j_call: TRBJ2-7
clone_size: many

cdr3_nt: TGTGCCAGCAGCTTAGGGGTTGGGGGAGAGACCCAGTACTTC
cdr3_aa: CASSLGVGGETQYF
v_call: TRBV7-6
d_call: .
j_call: TRBJ2-5
clone_size: many

cdr3_nt: TGTGCCAGCATCAAGATACCAGGTGTTACTGAAGCTTTCTTT
cdr3_aa: CASIKIPGVTEAFF
v_call: TRBV5-8
d_call: .
j_call: TRBJ1-1
clone_size: many

cdr3_nt: TGCAGTGCTAGAGCCCCCCAGGCGGTAGATACGCAGTATTTT
cdr3_aa: CSARAPQAVDTQYF
v_call: TRBV20-1
d_call: .
j_call: TRBJ2-3
clone_size: many

cdr3_nt: TGTGCCAGCAAAACGACAGGGGGTGGCTACACCTTC
cdr3_aa: CASKTTGGGYTF
v_call: TRBV28
d_call: TRBD1
j_call: TRBJ1-2
clone_size: many

cdr3_nt: TGCGCCAGCAGCCAAACCGGACGGAACTATGGCTACACCTTC
cdr3_aa: CASSQTGRNYGYTF
v_call: TRBV4-1
d_call: .
j_call: TRBJ1-2
clone_size: many

cdr3_nt: TGTGCCTCCCAGGGTTGGGGTTCACCCCTCCACTTT
cdr3_aa: CASQGWGSPLHF
v_call: TRBV2
d_call: .
j_call: TRBJ1-6
clone_size: .

cdr3_nt: TGTGCCACCAGCAGAGCGGTTGGGGGGGGAAAACTGTTTTTT
cdr3_aa: CATSRAVGGGKLFF
v_call: TRBV15
d_call: .
j_call: TRBJ1-4
clone_size: .

cdr3_nt: TGCGCCAGCAGCTCAGAGTCAAGCTACAATGAGCAGTTCTTC
cdr3_aa: CASSSESSYNEQFF
v_call: TRBV5-1
d_call: .
j_call: TRBJ2-1
clone_size: few

cdr3_nt: TGTGCCAGCAGTCCCGGGACTGGGAAGGACAATGAGCAGTTCTTC
cdr3_aa: CASSPGTGKDNEQFF
v_call: TRBV28
d_call: .
j_call: TRBJ2-1
clone_size: many

cdr3_nt: TGTGCCAGCAGTTTCAGCTTTGGGTCCCATGAGCAGTTCTTC
cdr3_aa: CASSFSFGSHEQFF
v_call: TRBV28
d_call: .
j_call: TRBJ2-1
clone_size: many

cdr3_nt: TGTGCCAGCAGTGAAGGGAAAAGGGATACGCAGTATTTT
cdr3_aa: CASSEGKRDTQYF
v_call: TRBV12-3/TRBV12-4
d_call: .
j_call: TRBJ2-3
clone_size: .

cdr3_nt: TGCAGTGCCCCGGAGTATAACACTGAAGCTTTCTTT
cdr3_aa: CSAPEYNTEAFF
v_call: TRBV20-1
d_call: .
j_call: TRBJ1-1
clone_size: .

cdr3_nt: TGTGCCAGCAGCAGGACAGGCGTACGCACAGATACGCAGTATTTT
cdr3_aa: CASSRTGVRTDTQYF
v_call: TRBV28
d_call: TRBD1
j_call: TRBJ2-3
clone_size: many

cdr3_nt: TGCAGTGCCCACTCGGCAGGGAGGTCTGGGGCCAACGTCCTGACTTTC
cdr3_aa: CSAHSAGRSGANVLTF
v_call: TRBV20-1
d_call: .
j_call: TRBJ2-6
clone_size: many

cdr3_nt: TGCGCCAGCAGTGATTTCACAGATACGCAGTATTTT
cdr3_aa: CASSDFTDTQYF
v_call: TRBV10-2
d_call: .
j_call: TRBJ2-3
clone_size: .

cdr3_nt: TGTGCCAGCAGCTCCAGGGGTATTACCAAAAACATTCAGTACTTC
cdr3_aa: CASSSRGITKNIQYF
v_call: TRBV27
d_call: .
j_call: TRBJ2-4
clone_size: .

cdr3_nt: TGTGCCAGCTCACCGGACAGGGATTATTATGGCTACACCTTC
cdr3_aa: CASSPDRDYYGYTF
v_call: TRBV18
d_call: TRBD1
j_call: TRBJ1-2
clone_size: .

cdr3_nt: TGTGCCACCAGTGATTTATGGGACAATGAGCAGTTCTTC
cdr3_aa: CATSDLWDNEQFF
v_call: TRBV24-1
d_call: .
j_call: TRBJ2-1
clone_size: .

cdr3_nt: TGTGCCAGCAGACAAGGGACTAGCGGGAGTAATGAGCAGTTCTTC
cdr3_aa: CASRQGTSGSNEQFF
v_call: TRBV7-8
d_call: TRBD2
j_call: TRBJ2-1
clone_size: many

cdr3_nt: TGCAGTGGGTCGACTAGCGGTTGGAACACCGGGGAGCTGTTTTTT
cdr3_aa: CSGSTSGWNTGELFF
v_call: TRBV20-1
d_call: TRBD2
j_call: TRBJ2-2
clone_size: once

cdr3_nt: TGTGCCAGCAGCGAGTTCTTTGGGGACGACAACTATGGCTACACCTTC
cdr3_aa: CASSEFFGDDNYGYTF
v_call: TRBV11-2
d_call: .
j_call: TRBJ1-2
clone_size: many

cdr3_nt: TGTGCCCTATTCGAGGAAGGGACGACTAACTATGGCTACACCTTC
cdr3_aa: CALFEEGTTNYGYTF
v_call: TRBV30
d_call: .
j_call: TRBJ1-2
clone_size: .

cdr3_nt: TGTGCCAGCAGCCGGTCCCAGAGACTCAGCGGGGAGTACGATGAGCAGTTCTTC
cdr3_aa: CASSRSQRLSGEYDEQFF
v_call: TRBV4-2
d_call: TRBD2
j_call: TRBJ2-1
clone_size: .

cdr3_nt: TGTGCCAGCAGTTGGAGCGGGAGTCGGGAGACCCAGTACTTC
cdr3_aa: CASSWSGSRETQYF
v_call: TRBV28
d_call: TRBD2
j_call: TRBJ2-5
clone_size: many

cdr3_nt: TGTGCCAGCAGCCTGCATAAGGGCGGGAACGGGGAGCTGTTTTTT
cdr3_aa: CASSLHKGGNGELFF
v_call: TRBV12-3/TRBV12-4
d_call: .
j_call: TRBJ2-2
clone_size: few

cdr3_nt: TGTGCCAGCAGCTTAATTATGGAAGGGCAGCCCCAGCATTTT
cdr3_aa: CASSLIMEGQPQHF
v_call: TRBV5-5
d_call: .
j_call: TRBJ1-5
clone_size: few

cdr3_nt: TGTGCCAGCAACCAGCTACAGGGTTTTGGCGGCTACACCTTC
cdr3_aa: CASNQLQGFGGYTF
v_call: TRBV2
d_call: .
j_call: TRBJ1-2
clone_size: many

cdr3_nt: TGTGCCAGCAGCTTGGGGCGAGGGGACAATTACGAGCAGTACTTC
cdr3_aa: CASSLGRGDNYEQYF
v_call: TRBV5-6
d_call: .
j_call: TRBJ2-7
clone_size: .

cdr3_nt: TGCGCCAGCAGTGAGGGGAGGCGCACTGAAGCTTTCTTT
cdr3_aa: CASSEGRRTEAFF
v_call: TRBV10-1
d_call: .
j_call: TRBJ1-1
clone_size: few

cdr3_nt: TGTGCCAGCTCACTTGCGACAGGGGGCCATCGATACAATGAGCAGTTCTTC
cdr3_aa: CASSLATGGHRYNEQFF
v_call: TRBV18
d_call: TRBD1
j_call: TRBJ2-1
clone_size: .

cdr3_nt: TGTGCCAGCAGCTTAGAAAGACTAGCGGGAGGTTCTGATACGCAGTATTTT
cdr3_aa: CASSLERLAGGSDTQYF
v_call: TRBV7-2
d_call: TRBD2
j_call: TRBJ2-3
clone_size: .

cdr3_nt: TGTGCCAGCAGTCCCTTACAGGAGGCCCCGGGGCAGCCCCAGCATTTT
cdr3_aa: CASSPLQEAPGQPQHF
v_call: TRBV28
d_call: .
j_call: TRBJ1-5
clone_size: few

cdr3_nt: TGTGCCAGCAGTGAAGGGAAAAACCAATGGGGCTACACCTTC
cdr3_aa: CASSEGKNQWGYTF
v_call: TRBV6-1
d_call: .
j_call: TRBJ1-2
clone_size: few

cdr3_nt: TGTGCCAGCAGTCCTCGGACAGGGCAGGGTTACGAGCAGTACTTC
cdr3_aa: CASSPRTGQGYEQYF
v_call: TRBV28
d_call: TRBD1
j_call: TRBJ2-7
clone_size: few

cdr3_nt: TGTGCCAGCAGCTTACCCGCCCGGACAAGGCCTAACACAGATACGCAGTATTTT
cdr3_aa: CASSLPARTRPNTDTQYF
v_call: TRBV7-9
d_call: .
j_call: TRBJ2-3
clone_size: .

cdr3_nt: TGCGCCAGCACGCTAGCGGGAGTAGAGGAGCAGTTCTTC
cdr3_aa: CASTLAGVEEQFF
v_call: TRBV5-1
d_call: TRBD2
j_call: TRBJ2-1
clone_size: many

cdr3_nt: TGTGCCACCAGTGATTATCCCGGGGGCCGTCTTTTTGGGGCCAACGTCCTGACTTTC
cdr3_aa: CATSDYPGGRLFGANVLTF
v_call: TRBV24-1
d_call: .
j_call: TRBJ2-6
clone_size: many

cdr3_nt: TGTGCCAGCAGCAGGGGACCCGACGAGCAGTACTTC
cdr3_aa: CASSRGPDEQYF
v_call: TRBV5-4
d_call: .
j_call: TRBJ2-7
clone_size: once

cdr3_nt: TGTGCCAGCAGGAAAAACCCGACTAGCGGGAGGATAGATACGCAGTATTTT
cdr3_aa: CASRKNPTSGRIDTQYF
v_call: TRBV27
d_call: TRBD2
j_call: TRBJ2-3
clone_size: many

cdr3_nt: TGTGCCAGCAGCAGACTAGCGGGAGGGAGGCTGGATACGCAGTATTTT
cdr3_aa: CASSRLAGGRLDTQYF
v_call: TRBV2
d_call: TRBD2
j_call: TRBJ2-3
clone_size: .

cdr3_nt: TGTGCCAGCAGCATCGCCGCGGGAGGGAGCACAGATACGCAGTATTTT
cdr3_aa: CASSIAAGGSTDTQYF
v_call: TRBV11-2
d_call: TRBD2
j_call: TRBJ2-3
clone_size: .

cdr3_nt: TGTGCCAGCAGCCAAGATGGCGGCCGACACAATGAGCAGTTCTTC
cdr3_aa: CASSQDGGRHNEQFF
v_call: TRBV3-1
d_call: .
j_call: TRBJ2-1
clone_size: many

cdr3_nt: TGTGCCAGCATGGTAGGGGGAACCTACGAGCAGTACTTC
cdr3_aa: CASMVGGTYEQYF
v_call: TRBV12-3/TRBV12-4
d_call: .
j_call: TRBJ2-7
clone_size: many

cdr3_nt: TGTGCCAGCAGTTTTAGGACTGCCAAGGACGAGCAGTACTTC
cdr3_aa: CASSFRTAKDEQYF
v_call: TRBV6-5
d_call: .
j_call: TRBJ2-7
clone_size: .